The 10 T cell receptor beta chains listed next were all sequenced from one sample in a study of control samples from healthy donors and cancer patients. Method: immunoSEQ multiplex PCR; TCRdb's copy keeps in-frame clones and lacks some. The sample contains 160,000 or so clones, around 94% of which appear only once. Sequenced: PBMCs. The source of these receptors is a man in his sixties with colorectal cancer.

Here the CDR3 reads CASSGLVNTEAFF. Here the CDR3 DNA reads TGTGCCAGTAGTGGACTGGTGAACACTGAAGCTTTCTTT. The chain employs TRBV19 and TRBJ1-1; D is uncertain. The CDR3 is 13 residues long. Trimming took off 5 bases at V and 0 bases at J, with 7 bases between the two ends. The V gene's germline CDR1 is LNHDA and CDR2 SQIVND (reference sequence).

The rearrangement joins TRBV19 to TRBJ1-1; D remains unclear. The V gene lost 3 bases and the J gene lost 7 bases, with 9 bases spanning the gap. This CDR3 spans 12 amino acids. Germline assignment: CDR1 LNHDA and CDR2 SQIVND (reference sequence). The CDR3 protein is CASSIGDLEAFF. In nucleotides, the CDR3 is TGTGCCAGTAGTATCGGCGACCTTGAAGCTTTCTTT.

This chain links TRBV5-1 with TRBJ2-6; D may be TRBD1 or TRBD2 (5 bases each). This CDR3 has 15 amino acids. V was pared by 0 bases and J by 2 bases, with 6 bases between. CDR1 and CDR2 (germline): SGHRS, YFSETQ. For the CDR3, the DNA is TGCGCCAGCAGCTTGGCGGGGCCTGGGGCCAACGTCCTGACTTTC. It specifies CASSLAGPGANVLTF.

J is TRBJ1-3 and V is TRBV30; D might be TRBD1 (5 bases). Germline V gene lookup returns CDR1 GTSNPN and CDR2 SVGIG (reference sequence). V lost 3 bases, J lost 4 bases, and 7 bases lay in between. The CDR3 is 12 amino acids. The CDR3 DNA is TGTGCCTGGAGGGGGCCCGGAAACACCATATATTTT. This encodes CAWRGPGNTIYF.

The chain uses TRBV6-5 and TRBJ2-7, with TRBD1 identical over 8 bases. The V gene's germline CDR1 is MNHEY and CDR2 SVGAGI. CDR3 length equals 14 residues. V shed 5 bases, J shed 5 bases, and the junction held 8 bases outside the gene matches. In nucleotides, the CDR3 is TGTGCCAGCAGTAGGACAGGGAGTTTCGACGAGCAGTACTTC. Translated: CASSRTGSFDEQYF.

J is TRBJ2-5 and V is TRBV7-2; 7 bases match TRBD1. The J segment lost 5 bases and the V segment lost 6 bases, leaving 9 bases of the junction unmatched. CDR1 SGHTA and CDR2 FQGNSA come from the germline V gene. This CDR3 comprises 14 residues. In DNA form, the CDR3 reads TGTGCCAGCAGTCGACAGGGTTTCGTGGAGACCCAGTACTTC. This sequence encodes CASSRQGFVETQYF.

This chain links TRBV4-2 with TRBJ2-3; possible D gene TRBD2, 5 bases. The CDR3 loop spans 18 amino acids. Trimming removed 4 bases from V and 0 bases from J, with 20 bases in between. Germline CDR1 and CDR2: LGHNA and YNFKEQ. Here the CDR3 reads CASSLRLDLSSSTDTQYF. The CDR3 coding sequence is TGTGCCAGCAGCCTCCGCCTGGACTTGAGCTCTAGCACAGATACGCAGTATTTT.

This clone was observed once. The chain carries TRBV3-1 (or the pseudogene TRBV3-2) and TRBJ1-5; D not certain. The CDR3 runs to 20 residues. V lost 0 bases to trimming and J lost 0 bases, with 21 bases between them. Germline CDR1 is LGHDT and CDR2 is YNNKEL (reference sequence). The CDR3 sequence: CASSQDRPVARSYSNQPQHF. As DNA, the CDR3 is TGTGCCAGCAGCCAAGATCGGCCGGTTGCACGATCTTATAGCAATCAGCCCCAGCATTTT.

The V gene is TRBV5-6, the J gene TRBJ1-2, with D uncertain. Germline CDR1 SGHDT, CDR2 YYEEEE. The ends were cut back, 0 bases at V and 2 bases at J, with 5 bases in the middle. CDR3 size: 13 residues. DNA for the CDR3: TGTGCCAGCAGCTTGGGAACAAACTATGGCTACACCTTC. This encodes CASSLGTNYGYTF.

The J gene is TRBJ2-7, the V gene TRBV12-3 or TRBV12-4; D gene unclear. CDR3 size: 13 residues. V gave up 4 bases and J gave up 3 bases, with 10 bases separating them. The CDR3 protein is CASSSYPHYEQYF. CDR3 in DNA: TGTGCCAGCAGTTCATACCCCCACTACGAGCAGTACTTC.